The 20 T cell receptor beta chains below were found in one sample sequenced in a study of blood T cell repertoires in COVID-19. TCRdb's copy holds only in-frame clones and misses some; the assay was immunoSEQ multiplex PCR. Seen here are about 500,000 clones, 85% to 90% observed once, and the top ten hold around 7.8%. Sequencing used peripheral blood. These receptors were collected from a woman between 45 and 60 years old with COVID-19, enrolled during active disease.

This chain joins TRBV6-5 and TRBJ2-7; TRBD1 might be the D (7 bases). This CDR3 spans 15 amino acids. The ends were cut back, 0 bases at V and 2 bases at J, with 11 bases in the middle. CDR1 is MNHEY, CDR2 SVGAGI, per germline. The CDR3 reads CASSYSPRGAYEQYF. The CDR3 nucleotides read TGTGCCAGCAGTTACTCGCCCAGGGGGGCCTACGAGCAGTACTTC.

This sequence joins TRBV19 and TRBJ1-2; 7 bases are a match to TRBD1. This CDR3 spans 13 amino acids. Germline V gives CDR1 LNHDA, CDR2 SQIVND (reference sequence). Germline trimming cut 5 bases from V and 6 bases from J; bases unmatched to any gene: 6. CDR3 DNA sequence: TGTGCCAGTAGTGTACAGGGGCTACATGGCTACACCTTC. This codes for CASSVQGLHGYTF.

The chain employs TRBV11-3 and TRBJ2-3, with 8 bases lining up with TRBD2. V lost 2 bases to trimming and J lost 2 bases; unmatched junction nucleotides: 6. The CDR3 loop spans 16 amino acids. CDR1 and CDR2 (germline): SGHNT, YENEEA. The CDR3 DNA is TGTGCCAGCAGCTTACGAGCGGGGGCAATCACAGATACGCAGTATTTT. As protein: CASSLRAGAITDTQYF.

This chain joins TRBV6-5 and TRBJ1-2; 11 nucleotides line up with TRBD1. V was clipped by 6 bases and J by 8 bases; unmatched bases: 8. Germline CDR1 reads MNHEY; CDR2 reads SVGAGI. CDR3 length equals 14 residues. CDR3 nucleotide sequence: TGTGCCAGCAGCCCCGGGACAGGGGGAAGAGGCTACACCTTC. Residues: CASSPGTGGRGYTF.

This chain joins TRBV28 and TRBJ2-1; no reliable D call. Trimming stripped 6 bases from V and 8 bases from J, with 8 bases between. CDR3 size: 11 residues. Germline values: CDR1 MDHEN, CDR2 SYDVKM. CDR3 sequence reads: CASRNYDEQFF. The CDR3 DNA sequence: TGTGCCAGCAGGAACTATGATGAGCAGTTCTTC.

The sample holds one count of this clone. This chain links TRBV5-4 with TRBJ2-4, with 8 bases that match TRBD1. The CDR3 loop spans 14 amino acids. J was trimmed by 4 bases and V by 4 bases; bases with no gene match: 4. Germline CDR1 SGHNT, CDR2 YYREEE (reference sequence). The CDR3 loop is CASSGNRGKNIQYF. The CDR3 DNA is TGTGCCAGCAGCGGCAACAGGGGGAAAAACATTCAGTACTTC.

The chain employs TRBV6-1 and TRBJ1-5; TRBD1 is a possible D gene (6 bases). V was pared by 2 bases and J by 3 bases, with 11 bases between. CDR3 length: 15 residues. Looked up from germline, CDR1 is MNHNS and CDR2 is SASEGT. The CDR3 spells CASSEPGQNNQPQHF. In DNA, the CDR3 is TGTGCCAGCAGTGAACCCGGACAGAACAATCAGCCCCAGCATTTT.

The chain joins TRBV9 to TRBJ2-3; a weak D match, TRBD1 (6 bases). In germline, CDR1 is SGDLS, CDR2 YYNGEE. V lost 4 bases, J lost 7 bases, and 10 bases lay in between. The CDR3 runs to 12 residues. The CDR3 region has the DNA TGTGCCAGCAGCCCGGGGACAAATACGCAGTATTTT. The encoded protein is CASSPGTNTQYF.

This clone was detected a few times. The chain joins TRBV5-1 to TRBJ2-7, with TRBD2 matching over 15 bases. This CDR3 spans 16 amino acids. V lost 4 bases, J lost 1 base, and 3 bases stayed unmatched. The germline CDR1 and CDR2 sequences are SGHRS and YFSETQ. The CDR3 protein is CASSAGLAGGSYEQYF. The CDR3 DNA sequence: TGCGCCAGCAGCGCCGGACTAGCGGGGGGGTCCTACGAGCAGTACTTC.

This chain uses TRBV7-8 with TRBJ2-2, with D maybe TRBD1 (6 bases). There are 14 residues in the CDR3. Trimming took 2 bases from V and 4 from J, leaving 8 bases between them. Germline V lookup: CDR1 SGHVS, CDR2 FQNEAQ. The CDR3 DNA sequence: TGTGCCAGCAGCTTAACAGGGTCCACCGGGGAGCTGTTTTTT. Its protein product is CASSLTGSTGELFF.

V and J are TRBV18 and TRBJ2-3, with a possible D match to TRBD1 (5 bases). The germline V gene has CDR1 KGHSH and CDR2 LQKENI. Trimming cost V 4 bases and J 6 bases, with 14 bases left between them. The CDR3 is made up of 14 amino acids. CDR3 sequence reads: CASSLLGRADTQYF. In DNA form, the CDR3 reads TGTGCCAGCTCACTGCTGGGCAGGGCGGATACGCAGTATTTT.

This clone was observed a single time. The gene calls are TRBV5-6 and TRBJ1-2; 8 bases are a match to TRBD1. J gave up 8 bases and V 3 bases, and 6 bases lay outside the gene matches. The CDR3 covers 13 residues. Germline CDR1 SGHDT, CDR2 YYEEEE. CDR3 nucleotides: TGTGCCAGCAGCTGGACAGGGCTTCGAGGCTACACCTTC. The encoded protein is CASSWTGLRGYTF.

V is TRBV29-1 and J is TRBJ1-1, with 7 positions matching TRBD1. CDR1 is SQVTM, CDR2 ANQGSEA, per germline. After removal of 6 bases from V and 0 bases from J, the junction contained 7 bases not matched to a gene. The CDR3 has 14 residues. The CDR3 DNA sequence: TGCAGCGTGGGTTTGGGACAGATGAACACTGAAGCTTTCTTT. Translation: CSVGLGQMNTEAFF.

The V and J genes are TRBV28 and TRBJ2-1; D gene ambiguous. Germline values: CDR1 MDHEN, CDR2 SYDVKM. The CDR3 runs to 15 residues. V lost 6 bases to trimming and J lost 4 bases, with 16 bases between them. CDR3 DNA sequence: TGTGCCAGCAGCATGGGTACTCAGACATACAATGAGCAGTTCTTC. Translation: CASSMGTQTYNEQFF. The full variable domain, completed using reference TRBV28 and TRBJ2-1, is DVKVTQSSRYLVKRTGEKVFLECVQDMDHENMFWYRQDPGLGLRLIYFSYDVKMKEKGDIPEGYSVSREKKERFSLILESASTNQTSMYLCASSMGTQTYNEQFFGPGTRLTVL.

V gene TRBV10-1 combines with J gene TRBJ2-1; TRBD2 is a possible D gene (6 bases). The ends were cut back, 6 bases at V and 3 bases at J, with 9 bases in the middle. This CDR3 contains 13 residues. The germline gives CDR1 WNHNN, CDR2 SYGVQD (reference sequence). CDR3 in amino acids: CASSAGNYNEQFF. The DNA of the CDR3 is TGCGCCAGCAGCGCGGGGAACTACAATGAGCAGTTCTTC.

This chain joins TRBV7-9 and TRBJ1-2, with a tentative D call TRBD1 (5 bases). The CDR3 contains 14 residues. Trimming stripped 5 bases from V and 4 bases from J, with 14 bases between. Germline V CDR1 and CDR2: SEHNR, FQNEAQ (reference sequence). As DNA, the CDR3 is TGTGCCAGCAGCCTTCTAAGGGGCGGCTATGGCTACACCTTC. Protein product: CASSLLRGGYGYTF. Complete variable domain (other parts from reference TRBV7-9 and TRBJ1-2): DTGVSQNPRHKITKRGQNVTFRCDPISEHNRLYWYRQTLGQGPEFLTYFQNEAQLEKSRLLSDRFSAERPKGSFSTLEIQRTEQGDSAMYLCASSLLRGGYGYTFGSGTRLTVV.

The chain joins TRBV6-5 to TRBJ2-1; TRBD2 agrees at 11 bases. The CDR3 loop spans 15 amino acids. J gave up 6 bases and V 6 bases, and 7 bases lay outside the gene matches. Per germline, CDR1 MNHEY and CDR2 SVGAGI. In nucleotides, the CDR3 is TGTGCCAGCAGAACACTAGCGGGGGTCCCCAATGAGCAGTTCTTC. Amino acid sequence: CASRTLAGVPNEQFF.

This chain connects TRBV12-3 or TRBV12-4 to TRBJ1-2; 7 bases fit TRBD1. Trimming removed 5 bases from V and 8 bases from J; junction bases left unmatched: 5. The CDR3 consists of 12 residues. The CDR3 reads CASSPRGGGYTF. The CDR3 bases are TGTGCCAGCAGTCCTAGAGGGGGCGGCTACACCTTC.

This clone came up once. The gene calls are TRBV18 and TRBJ1-2; perhaps TRBD1 as D (6 bases). The CDR3 has 15 residues. Germline V lookup: CDR1 KGHSH, CDR2 LQKENI. The ends were cut back, 4 bases at V and 6 bases at J, with 18 bases in the middle. In DNA, the CDR3 is TGTGCCAGCTCACTTTTGGAGGACAGTGTGAATGGCTACACCTTC. It translates to CASSLLEDSVNGYTF.

The CDR3: CASSFPGQGADGYTF. CDR3 sequence (DNA): TGTGCCAGCAGCTTCCCCGGACAGGGGGCGGATGGCTACACCTTC. The chain couples TRBV7-9 to TRBJ1-2; 11 bases map to TRBD1. The CDR3 spans 15 residues. V dropped 3 bases and J dropped 6; count of bases not matched to a gene: 6. CDR1 and CDR2 (germline): SEHNR, FQNEAQ (reference sequence).